The 19 T cell receptor beta chains in this list originate from one sample, sequenced in a study of early T cells in non-severe SARS-CoV-2 infection. TCRdb redid the calling of the 5' RACE reads with MiXCR, one entry per CDR3 protein. Of about 90,000 distinct CDR3 sequences in the sample, about 12% were seen once. The sample in question was whole blood, obtained at baseline. The receptor source for this set is an adult who was a healthcare worker with PCR-confirmed SARS-CoV-2 infection or an uninfected control (not recorded which).

This clonotype was observed many times. CDR3 region: CASSFGTSGGGGEQFF. In nucleotides, the CDR3 is TGTGCCAGCAGCTTTGGGACTAGCGGGGGAGGAGGCGAGCAGTTCTTC. This chain connects TRBV13 to TRBJ2-1, with 14 bases matching TRBD2. Losses at the gene ends were 3 bases for V and 10 bases for J; bases not matched to a gene: 8. Germline V lookup: CDR1 PRHDT, CDR2 FYEKMQ (reference sequence). The CDR3 sequence is 16 residues long.

The chain links TRBV6-5 to TRBJ1-2; a possible D gene is TRBD1 (6 bases). The germline CDR1 and CDR2 sequences are MNHEY and SVGAGI. The CDR3 sequence is 11 residues long. The CDR3 is CQSGGAYGYTF. CDR3 bases: TGTCAAAGCGGGGGGGCCTATGGCTACACCTTC.

This clonotype has more than one count but fewer than ten. The V gene is TRBV12-3 or TRBV12-4, the J gene TRBJ1-1, with 7 bases matching TRBD1. V was pared by 10 bases and J by 0 bases, with 5 bases of the junction left unmatched. The CDR3 loop spans 13 amino acids. The CDR3 reads CAIRDSMNTEAFF. CDR3 DNA: TGTGCCATAAGGGACAGCATGAACACTGAAGCTTTCTTT.

This chain joins TRBV5-1 and TRBJ2-2; D remains unclear. V dropped 0 bases and J dropped 1 base, with 7 bases sitting between them. This CDR3 region has 15 residues. The germline V gene encodes CDR1 SGHRS and CDR2 YFSETQ. CDR3 nucleotide sequence: TGCGCCAGCAGCTTGGATAACCGGAACACCGGGGAGCTGTTTTTT. Translating it yields CASSLDNRNTGELFF.

The rearrangement links TRBV20-1 to TRBJ1-2; TRBD1 might be the D (5 bases). V lost 2 bases to trimming and J lost 8 bases, with 21 bases between them. This CDR3 region has 15 residues. The V gene's germline CDR1 is DFQATT and CDR2 SNEGSKA (reference sequence). The CDR3 loop is CSARFPRGREGGYTF. CDR3 DNA sequence: TGCAGTGCTAGATTCCCGCGGGGGAGGGAGGGCGGCTACACCTTC.

This clonotype was counted only a few times. The V gene is TRBV7-6, the J gene TRBJ2-1; TRBD2 aligns across 12 bases. The CDR3 length is 15 residues. Germline CDR1 reads SGHVS; CDR2 reads FNYEAQ. Trimming at V came to 2 bases and at J to 9 bases, leaving 5 bases not matched to a gene. The CDR3 nucleotides are TGTGCCAGCAGCTTACCTAGCGGGAGGGCCGGTGAGCAGTTCTTC. Amino acids: CASSLPSGRAGEQFF. Filled out from reference TRBV7-6 and TRBJ2-1, the complete variable domain reads GAGVSQSPRYKVTKRGQDVALRCDPISGHVSLYWYRQALGQGPEFLTYFNYEAQQDKSGLPNDRFSAERPEGSISTLTIQRTEQRDSAMYRCASSLPSGRAGEQFFGPGTRLTVL.

The gene calls are TRBV9 and TRBJ2-5; TRBD2 agrees at 10 bases. V gave up 4 bases and J gave up 6 bases; unmatched junction bases: 18. Germline-derived CDR1 and CDR2 are SGDLS and YYNGEE. The CDR3 consists of 18 residues. DNA of the CDR3: TGTGCCAGCAGCCCTCGCGCTAGCGGGGGCTCTCAGTCGAAGACCCAGTACTTC. This encodes CASSPRASGGSQSKTQYF.

The chain has TRBV7-9 and TRBJ2-4, with no clear D. V shed 1 base and J shed 4 bases, with 8 bases lying between them. The CDR3 contains 14 residues. The germline gives CDR1 SEHNR, CDR2 FQNEAQ (reference sequence). The CDR3 sequence is CASSLVDGKNIQYF. CDR3 coding DNA: TGTGCCAGCAGCTTAGTGGACGGAAAAAACATTCAGTACTTC.

This clonotype appeared once. The gene calls are TRBV6-1 and TRBJ1-1; 8 positions agree with TRBD1. CDR1 is MNHNS and CDR2 is SASEGT in the germline V gene. The V segment lost 5 bases and the J segment 1 base; nucleotides outside the gene matches: 6. The CDR3 is made up of 15 amino acids. The CDR3 nucleotides are TGTGCCAGCAGTCCCCAGGGGGCATCGAACACTGAAGCTTTCTTT. Translation: CASSPQGASNTEAFF.

In this sample, this clonotype turned up many times. The chain couples TRBV9 to TRBJ2-3; D is uncertain. V dropped 4 bases and J dropped 4 bases, with 7 bases sitting between them. CDR1 SGDLS and CDR2 YYNGEE come from the germline V gene. The CDR3 runs to 12 residues. The CDR3 here is CASSPPSDTQYF. As DNA, the CDR3 is TGTGCCAGCAGCCCGCCATCAGATACGCAGTATTTT.

This chain links TRBV6-4 with TRBJ1-3; D unresolved. Trimming removed 8 bases from V and 6 bases from J, with 11 bases in between. Germline values: CDR1 MRHNA, CDR2 SNTAGT. The CDR3 totals 12 residues. CDR3 region: CASRLLSNTIYF. CDR3 nucleotides: TGTGCCAGCCGTCTCTTGTCAAACACCATATATTTT.

This clonotype was counted between two and nine times. The chain recombines TRBV5-1 with TRBJ2-1; 9 nucleotides match TRBD1. Germline trimming cut 2 bases from V and 6 bases from J; bases unmatched to any gene: 12. In germline, CDR1 is SGHRS, CDR2 YFSETQ. The CDR3 runs 17 residues. CDR3 nucleotides: TGCGCCAGCAGCTTTTTCCTCATAAACAGGGGGCGCAATGAGCAGTTCTTC. This encodes CASSFFLINRGRNEQFF.

This chain links TRBV7-9 with TRBJ2-4; D call uncertain. This CDR3 spans 15 amino acids. V gave up 5 bases and J gave up 1 base, with 12 bases separating them. Germline values: CDR1 SEHNR, CDR2 FQNEAQ (reference sequence). The CDR3: CASSVSTRAKNIQYF. In DNA, the CDR3 is TGTGCCAGCAGCGTTAGCACCCGGGCCAAAAACATTCAGTACTTC. Filled out from reference TRBV7-9 and TRBJ2-4, the complete variable domain reads DTGVSQNPRHKITKRGQNVTFRCDPISEHNRLYWYRQTLGQGPEFLTYFQNEAQLEKSRLLSDRFSAERPKGSFSTLEIQRTEQGDSAMYLCASSVSTRAKNIQYFGAGTRLSVL.

This chain links TRBV10-2 with TRBJ1-5, with TRBD1 as a possible D gene (6 bases). Germline CDR1 WSHSY, CDR2 SAAADI. The CDR3 spans 14 residues. The ends were cut back, 8 bases at V and 6 bases at J, with 17 bases in the middle. The CDR3 reads CASSATDRSQPQHF. Here the CDR3 DNA reads TGCGCCAGCTCCGCGACTGACAGGAGTCAGCCCCAGCATTTT.

This clonotype was recorded a few times. The chain recombines TRBV10-1 with TRBJ1-1; 10 nucleotides match TRBD1. Looked up from germline, CDR1 is WNHNN and CDR2 is SYGVQD (reference sequence). CDR3 length equals 13 residues. V shed 6 bases and J 5 bases; nucleotides not matched to a gene: 3. The CDR3 is CASSDRGPTEAFF. The DNA for the CDR3 is TGCGCCAGCAGCGACAGGGGGCCGACTGAAGCTTTCTTT.

In this sample, this clonotype turned up a few times. V usage is TRBV20-1 and J usage is TRBJ2-7; no clear D gene. CDR1 and CDR2 (germline): DFQATT, SNEGSKA (reference sequence). This CDR3 has 15 residues. Trimming took off 2 bases at V and 6 bases at J, with 20 bases between the two ends. CDR3 sequence (DNA): TGCAGTGCTAGATCCGGACCATCCCTCAGAGCCGAGCAGTACTTC. Translation gives CSARSGPSLRAEQYF.

This clonotype was seen more than once but under ten times. Here the CDR3 reads CASSQVMTKVTDTQYF. The CDR3 bases are TGCGCCAGCAGCCAAGTTATGACTAAAGTGACAGATACGCAGTATTTT. The rearrangement links TRBV4-1 to TRBJ2-3, with D possibly being TRBD2 (5 bases). CDR1 is MGHRA, CDR2 YSYEKL, per germline. V lost 1 base to trimming and J lost 3 bases, with 14 bases between them. The CDR3 length is 16 residues.

This clonotype has more than one count but fewer than ten. The chain joins TRBV5-4 to TRBJ2-7, with 13 positions matching TRBD2. Unmatched junction bases numbered 7, after V lost 4 bases and J lost 3 bases. Germline V CDR1 and CDR2: SGHNT, YYREEE (reference sequence). This CDR3 is built from 16 residues. The CDR3 loop is CASSRGLAGDYYEQYF. The CDR3 coding sequence is TGTGCCAGCAGCCGAGGACTAGCGGGGGACTACTACGAGCAGTACTTC.

The chain combines TRBV10-3 with TRBJ2-3; TRBD2 agrees at 11 bases. V shed 9 bases, J shed 1 base, and the junction held 3 bases outside the gene matches. Germline values: CDR1 ENHRY, CDR2 SYGVKD. The CDR3 has 14 amino acids. The CDR3, as DNA: TGTGCCATTAAACTAGCGGGAGGCACAGATACGCAGTATTTT. It codes for CAIKLAGGTDTQYF.